This is a list of T cell receptor beta chains from one sample in a study of T cells after posttransplantation cyclophosphamide. The data were produced by immunoSEQ multiplex PCR, yet TCRdb's version contains in-frame clones alone and is incomplete. The sample yields tens of thousands of clones, approximately 90% seen once. The sequencing sample was made of PBMCs. These receptors were taken from a woman aged 50 to 65 in good health and a related stem cell transplant donor. Both conserved end residues are part of each CDR3. The D gene is left open where the match is weak. Clone size, where shown, is once, few, many, or a class for clones that have expanded.

>TRBJ2-1|TRBV11-3|-|-
CASSLGHGMYEQFF
TGTGCCAGCAGCTTGGGACACGGTATGTATGAGCAGTTCTTC
>TRBJ1-4|TRBV6-5|-|once
CASQPQPNNEKLFF
TGTGCCAGCCAGCCACAGCCAAATAATGAAAAACTGTTTTTT
>TRBJ2-3|TRBV9|TRBD2|-
CASSVREGGFPDTQYF
TGTGCCAGCAGCGTCCGGGAGGGTGGGTTTCCAGATACGCAGTATTTT
>TRBJ2-7|TRBV5-1|-|-
CASSFGDRDNYEQYF
TGCGCCAGCAGCTTTGGTGATAGAGATAACTACGAGCAGTACTTC
>TRBJ2-3|TRBV19|-|-
CASSVSGDTQYF
TGTGCCAGTAGCGTTTCCGGAGATACGCAGTATTTT
>TRBJ2-7|TRBV9|TRBD2|-
CASSVGLAGGLGEQYF
TGTGCCAGCAGCGTGGGGCTAGCGGGAGGCCTTGGCGAGCAGTACTTC
>TRBJ2-1|TRBV29-1|TRBD1|-
CSADTGTGGYNEQFF
TGCAGCGCCGATACCGGGACAGGGGGCTACAATGAGCAGTTCTTC
>TRBJ2-7|TRBV10-3|TRBD2|-
CAISVTSGNSYEQYF
TGTGCCATCAGTGTTACTAGCGGGAATAGCTACGAGCAGTACTTC
>TRBJ1-3|TRBV7-9|-|few
CASSLGAFNTIYF
TGTGCCAGCAGCTTAGGAGCGTTCAACACCATATATTTT
>TRBJ2-5|TRBV25-1|TRBD1|-
CASSEYEGAPGETQYF
TGTGCCAGCAGTGAATATGAGGGGGCGCCTGGAGAGACCCAGTACTTC
>TRBJ1-1|TRBV7-9|TRBD1|-
CASRAGGTEAFF
TGTGCCAGCAGGGCAGGGGGCACTGAAGCTTTCTTT
>TRBJ2-1|TRBV21-1|-|-
CARPTGVSSYNEQFF
TGTGCCAGACCGACAGGGGTTAGCTCCTACAATGAGCAGTTCTTC
>TRBJ2-7|TRBV4-1|-|-
CASSLSSGLALDEQYF
TGCGCCAGCAGCCTTTCCAGCGGCCTGGCTCTCGACGAGCAGTACTTC
>TRBJ2-7|TRBV18|TRBD2|once
CASSPGVAGNEQYF
TGTGCCAGCTCACCAGGGGTAGCGGGGAACGAGCAGTACTTC
>TRBJ1-1|TRBV7-2|-|-
CASSSQGSTEAFF
TGTGCCAGCAGCTCGCAGGGGTCCACTGAAGCTTTCTTT
>TRBJ2-1|TRBV5-4|TRBD2|-
CASSPGTSGRYGEQFF
TGTGCCAGCAGCCCCGGGACTAGCGGGAGGTACGGTGAGCAGTTCTTC